The clone carrying this T cell receptor (beta chain) came up once. Germline V gene sequence: CDR1 SGHRS, CDR2 YFSETQ. Trimming left V 0 bases short and J 4 bases short, with 13 bases between. The CDR3 sequence is 15 residues long. These data originate in a study of blood T cell repertoires in COVID-19. Across the whole study: Italy, Spain and the United States were the sources of the convalescent and acute COVID-19 samples. T cells, B-cell-depleted T cells, or PBMCs provided the cDNA or gDNA that served as material.

The authors' processing: Amplification from reference gene primers served as the basis for estimated nucleated cell counts. Assay: immunoSEQ multiplex PCR; the TCRdb copy retains only in-frame clones and omits some. V, J and clone size are taken as reported in that table, and D and trimming were inferred from the DNA itself. The table has just under 100,000 clones, more than 70% seen once; the top ten hold 10% to 15%. V usage is TRBV5-1 and J usage is TRBJ1-2, with D perhaps matching TRBD1 (5 bases). The sequenced sample consisted of peripheral blood. This sequence was found in a woman aged 55-69 years in a cohort sampled during active or convalescent COVID-19. The CDR3 reads CASSLDNAGLYGYTF. For the CDR3, the DNA is TGCGCCAGCAGCTTGGACAATGCGGGGCTCTATGGCTACACCTTC.